Sequencing of this T cell receptor beta chain was carried out in a study of T cells in Graves' hyperthyroidism and ophthalmopathy. Overall study results and limits: Blood also showed most of the thyroid clonotypes that were expanded above 0.001.

TCR beta CDR3 regions were amplified from RNA. First-round RT-PCR targeting the TCR CDR3 was performed with the HTBI primer set. TCRdb used MiXCR to reprocess the multiplex PCR reads, holding one entry per CDR3 protein. The sample holds under 300,000 distinct CDR3 sequences, 10% to 15% seen once. Trimming cost V 0 bases and J 9 bases; bases outside gene matches: 18. Germline-derived CDR1 and CDR2 are SGHRS and YFSETQ. The CDR3 totals 18 residues. Exclusion followed for patients with uncontrolled infection, other autoimmune disease, pregnancy or lactation. In its sample, this clonotype was seen many times. What it binds is not known.

This sequence originates from a woman in her twenties or thirties with Graves' hyperthyroidism that later progressed to Graves' ophthalmopathy. The sequencing input was blood. The chain has TRBV5-1 and TRBJ2-1, with 7 bases aligning to TRBD1. In DNA, the CDR3 is TGCGCCAGCAGCTTGGGGGGTTTCGGACAGGTACCTGGGGGTGAGCAGTTCTTC. As protein: CASSLGGFGQVPGGEQFF.